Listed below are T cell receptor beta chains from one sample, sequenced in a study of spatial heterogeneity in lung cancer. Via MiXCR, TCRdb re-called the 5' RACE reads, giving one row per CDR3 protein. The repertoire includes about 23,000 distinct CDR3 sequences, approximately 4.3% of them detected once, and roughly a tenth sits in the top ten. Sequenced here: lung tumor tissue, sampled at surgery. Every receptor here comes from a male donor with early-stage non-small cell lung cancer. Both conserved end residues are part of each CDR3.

CDR3 protein: CASSPEDEKLFF
J gene: TRBJ1-4
CDR3 length: 12
V gene: TRBV18

CDR3 protein: CAWSVRGLQPQHF
J gene: TRBJ1-5
CDR3 length: 13
V gene: TRBV30

CDR3 protein: CASSLGGQGEAFF
J gene: TRBJ1-1
CDR3 length: 13
V gene: TRBV5-1

CDR3 protein: CASSLQGSNTEAFF
J gene: TRBJ1-1
CDR3 length: 14
V gene: TRBV12-3/TRBV12-4

CDR3 protein: CASSLFGGRGEQFF
J gene: TRBJ2-1
CDR3 length: 14
V gene: TRBV28

CDR3 protein: CASSPDRDQPQHF
J gene: TRBJ1-5
CDR3 length: 13
V gene: TRBV18

CDR3 protein: CASTLREKLFF
J gene: TRBJ1-4
CDR3 length: 11
V gene: TRBV27

CDR3 protein: CVTSRDRRSPAF
J gene: TRBJ1-3
CDR3 length: 12
V gene: TRBV15

CDR3 protein: CASSPLDRTTGELFF
J gene: TRBJ2-2
CDR3 length: 15
V gene: TRBV6-5

CDR3 protein: CASSIGQGPQYF
J gene: TRBJ2-3
CDR3 length: 12
V gene: TRBV19

CDR3 protein: CASSLTSGLSYEQYF
J gene: TRBJ2-7
CDR3 length: 15
V gene: TRBV27

CDR3 protein: CASSSGLYTGELFF
J gene: TRBJ2-2
CDR3 length: 14
V gene: TRBV5-1

CDR3 protein: CASSPRESNNEQFF
J gene: TRBJ2-1
CDR3 length: 14
V gene: TRBV9

CDR3 protein: CASSGYRDRGYYNEQFF
J gene: TRBJ2-1
CDR3 length: 17
V gene: TRBV5-6

CDR3 protein: CASSPGTGVDTIYF
J gene: TRBJ1-3
CDR3 length: 14
V gene: TRBV2

CDR3 protein: CASSFGLASNTGELFF
J gene: TRBJ2-2
CDR3 length: 16
V gene: TRBV5-1

CDR3 protein: CASSAWTGGGDTQYF
J gene: TRBJ2-3
CDR3 length: 15
V gene: TRBV19

CDR3 protein: CASSPGGRQETQYF
J gene: TRBJ2-5
CDR3 length: 14
V gene: TRBV5-4

CDR3 protein: CASSKDRGMDEQFF
J gene: TRBJ2-1
CDR3 length: 14
V gene: TRBV7-9

CDR3 protein: CASSLGTRNYEQYF
J gene: TRBJ2-7
CDR3 length: 14
V gene: TRBV28

CDR3 protein: CASSEKPGQAYEQYF
J gene: TRBJ2-7
CDR3 length: 15
V gene: TRBV9

CDR3 protein: CASTPWTGGGYGYTF
J gene: TRBJ1-2
CDR3 length: 15
V gene: TRBV5-1

CDR3 protein: CASSPVAGTYEQYF
J gene: TRBJ2-7
CDR3 length: 14
V gene: TRBV5-1